The sequence of this T cell receptor (beta chain) was determined in a study of regulatory T cells in long-lasting Graves disease. Study-wide background: Newly diagnosed Graves' patients took antithyroid drugs under 3 months. Study-wide points: Favored gene segments in persistent disease were TRBV28, TRBJ1-2 and TRBJ2-5.

This clonotype was detected ten times or more. The antigen is unknown. The CDR3 length is 14 residues. Trimming took 1 base from V and 7 from J, leaving 14 bases between them. CDR1 is MNHEY and CDR2 is SMNVEV in the germline V gene (reference sequence). Described time point: newly diagnosed GD, antithyroid drugs for less than 3 months. From RNA extracted from PBMCs, the TCR library was made. Roughly 10 milliliters of peripheral blood were taken and placed in EDTA tubes. Arm-PCR of CDR3 regions with iRepertoire HTBI primers generated TCR beta libraries. TCRdb ran MiXCR on the multiplex PCR reads and lists one entry per CDR3 protein. Among 300,000 to 400,000 distinct CDR3 sequences listed, 15% to 20% were seen once.

The TCR was taken from a female donor with Graves disease. This chain connects TRBV27 to TRBJ2-7; tentatively, D is TRBD1 (5 bases). This sample comprised peripheral blood mononuclear cells (PBMCs), obtained at new diagnosis, from a patient treated with antithyroid drugs. In DNA, the CDR3 is TGTGCCAGCAGTTTATTTGGGCAGGGAAAGGAGCAGTACTTC. It encodes CASSLFGQGKEQYF.